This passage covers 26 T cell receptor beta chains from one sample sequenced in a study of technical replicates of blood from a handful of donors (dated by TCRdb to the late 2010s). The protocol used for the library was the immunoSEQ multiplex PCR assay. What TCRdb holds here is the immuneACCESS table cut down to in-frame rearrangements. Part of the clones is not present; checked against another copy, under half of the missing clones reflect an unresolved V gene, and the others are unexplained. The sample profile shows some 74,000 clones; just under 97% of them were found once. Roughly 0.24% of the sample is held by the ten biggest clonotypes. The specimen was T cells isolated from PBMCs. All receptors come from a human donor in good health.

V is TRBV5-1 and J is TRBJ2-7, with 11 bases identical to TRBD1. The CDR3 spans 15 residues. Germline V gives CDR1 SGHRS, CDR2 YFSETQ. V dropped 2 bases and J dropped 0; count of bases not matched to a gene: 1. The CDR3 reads CASSLGTGGSYEQYF. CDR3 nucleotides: TGCGCCAGCAGCTTAGGGACAGGGGGCTCCTACGAGCAGTACTTC.

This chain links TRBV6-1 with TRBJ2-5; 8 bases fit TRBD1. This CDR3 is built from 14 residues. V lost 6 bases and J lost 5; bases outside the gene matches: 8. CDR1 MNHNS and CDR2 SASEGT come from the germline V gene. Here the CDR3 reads CASRMDRATETQYF. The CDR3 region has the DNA TGTGCCAGCAGGATGGACAGGGCTACGGAGACCCAGTACTTC.

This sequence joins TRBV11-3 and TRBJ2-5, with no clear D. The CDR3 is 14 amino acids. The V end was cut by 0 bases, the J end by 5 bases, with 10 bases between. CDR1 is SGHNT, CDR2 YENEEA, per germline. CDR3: CASSLDAGLETQYF. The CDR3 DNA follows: TGTGCCAGCAGCTTAGATGCTGGGCTCGAGACCCAGTACTTC. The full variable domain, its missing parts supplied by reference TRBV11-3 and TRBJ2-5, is EAGVVQSPRYKIIEKKQPVAFWCNPISGHNTLYWYLQNLGQGPELLIRYENEEAVDDSQLPKDRFSAERLKGVDSTLKIQPAELGDSAVYLCASSLDAGLETQYFGPGTRLLVL.

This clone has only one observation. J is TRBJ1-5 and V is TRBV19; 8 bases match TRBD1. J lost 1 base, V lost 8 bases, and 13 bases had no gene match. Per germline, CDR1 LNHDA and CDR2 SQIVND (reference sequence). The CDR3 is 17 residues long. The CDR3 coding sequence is TGTGCCAGTCAGGGACAGGCTGATCTTCTAAGCAATCAGCCCCAGCATTTT. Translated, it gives CASQGQADLLSNQPQHF. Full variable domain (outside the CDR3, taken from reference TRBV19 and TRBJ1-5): DGGITQSPKYLFRKEGQNVTLSCEQNLNHDAMYWYRQDPGQGLRLIYYSQIVNDFQKGDIAEGYSVSREKKESFPLTVTSAQKNPTAFYLCASQGQADLLSNQPQHFGDGTRLSIL.

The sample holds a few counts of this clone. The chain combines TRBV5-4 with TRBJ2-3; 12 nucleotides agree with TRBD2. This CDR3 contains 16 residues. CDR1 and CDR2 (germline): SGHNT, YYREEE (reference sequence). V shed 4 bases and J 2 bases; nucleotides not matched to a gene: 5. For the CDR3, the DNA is TGTGCCAGCAGCGGGAGACTAGCGGGAGTCACAGATACGCAGTATTTT. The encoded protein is CASSGRLAGVTDTQYF.

The CDR3 region is CASSLKLAGVETQYF. Here the CDR3 DNA reads TGTGCCAGCAGTTTAAAACTAGCGGGAGTTGAGACCCAGTACTTC. The chain carries TRBV28 and TRBJ2-5, with 11 bases identical to TRBD2. After removal of 2 bases from V and 5 bases from J, the junction contained 4 bases not matched to a gene. The CDR3 spans 15 residues. Germline CDR1 reads MDHEN; CDR2 reads SYDVKM.

DNA of the CDR3: TGTGCCAGCAGCCCAATCCTCATACAGGGCCCAACTGGAAACACCATATATTTT. Protein sequence: CASSPILIQGPTGNTIYF. The chain couples TRBV7-9 to TRBJ1-3; tentatively, D is TRBD1 (6 bases). The length of the CDR3 is 18 residues. The germline V gene encodes CDR1 SEHNR and CDR2 FQNEAQ (reference sequence). V was pared by 5 bases and J by 2 bases, with 22 bases between.

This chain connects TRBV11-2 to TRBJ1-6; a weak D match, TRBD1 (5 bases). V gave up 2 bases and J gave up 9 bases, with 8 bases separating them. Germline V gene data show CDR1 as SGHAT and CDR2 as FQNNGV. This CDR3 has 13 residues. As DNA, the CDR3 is TGTGCCAGCAGCTTAATCAGGGTTTCACCCCTCCACTTT. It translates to CASSLIRVSPLHF.

The CDR3 sequence: CASSKTGFLNEKLFF. DNA for the CDR3: TGTGCCAGCAGTAAAACAGGGTTTTTAAATGAAAAACTGTTTTTT. J is TRBJ1-4 and V is TRBV27; TRBD1 is a possible D gene (6 bases). Trimming stripped 5 bases from V and 5 bases from J, with 15 bases between. The CDR3 consists of 15 residues. CDR1 is MNHEY, CDR2 SMNVEV, per germline (reference sequence).

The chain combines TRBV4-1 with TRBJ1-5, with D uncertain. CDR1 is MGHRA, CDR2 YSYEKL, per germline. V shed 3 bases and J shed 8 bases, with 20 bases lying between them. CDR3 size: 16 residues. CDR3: CASSHEFTEKTEPQHF. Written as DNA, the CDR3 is TGCGCCAGCAGCCACGAATTTACAGAGAAGACGGAGCCCCAGCATTTT.

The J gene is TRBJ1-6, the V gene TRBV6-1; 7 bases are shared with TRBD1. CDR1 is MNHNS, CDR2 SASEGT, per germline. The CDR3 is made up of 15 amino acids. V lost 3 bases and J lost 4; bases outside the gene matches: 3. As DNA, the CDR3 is TGTGCCAGCAGTGATCCGGGACAGTATAATTCACCCCTCCACTTT. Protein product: CASSDPGQYNSPLHF.

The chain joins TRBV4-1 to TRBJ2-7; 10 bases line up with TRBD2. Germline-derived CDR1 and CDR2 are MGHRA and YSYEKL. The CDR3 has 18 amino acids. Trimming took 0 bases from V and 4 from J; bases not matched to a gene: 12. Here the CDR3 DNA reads TGCGCCAGCAGCCAAGATCCGGGGCCTAGCGGGAGTACTTACGAGCAGTACTTC. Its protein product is CASSQDPGPSGSTYEQYF.

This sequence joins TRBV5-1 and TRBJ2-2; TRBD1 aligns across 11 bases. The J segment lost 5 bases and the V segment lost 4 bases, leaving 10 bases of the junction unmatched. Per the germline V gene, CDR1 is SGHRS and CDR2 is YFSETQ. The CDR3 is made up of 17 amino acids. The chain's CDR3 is CASSRTGTGGGTGELFF. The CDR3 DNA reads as TGCGCCAGCAGCCGTACCGGGACAGGGGGGGGGACCGGGGAGCTGTTTTTT.

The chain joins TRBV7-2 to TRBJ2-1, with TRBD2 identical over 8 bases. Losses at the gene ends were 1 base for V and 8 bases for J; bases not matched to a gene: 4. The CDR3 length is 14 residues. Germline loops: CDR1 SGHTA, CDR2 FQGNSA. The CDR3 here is CASSLGGLVYEQFF. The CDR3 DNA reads TGTGCCAGCAGCTTAGGGGGACTAGTCTATGAGCAGTTCTTC.

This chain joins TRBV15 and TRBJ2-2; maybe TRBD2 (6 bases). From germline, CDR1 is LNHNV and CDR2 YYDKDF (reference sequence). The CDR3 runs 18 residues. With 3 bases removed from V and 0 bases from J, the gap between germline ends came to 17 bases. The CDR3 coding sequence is TGTGCCACCAGCAGTTCCAGCGGGCTTGACCCGAACACCGGGGAGCTGTTTTTT. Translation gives CATSSSSGLDPNTGELFF.

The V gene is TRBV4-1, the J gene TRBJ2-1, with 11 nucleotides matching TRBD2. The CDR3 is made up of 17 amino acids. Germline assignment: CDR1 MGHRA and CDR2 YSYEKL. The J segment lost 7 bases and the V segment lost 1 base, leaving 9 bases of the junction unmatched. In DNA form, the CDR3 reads TGCGCCAGCAGCCAAGCCAGGGGACTAGCGGTTGGAAATGAGCAGTTCTTC. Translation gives CASSQARGLAVGNEQFF.

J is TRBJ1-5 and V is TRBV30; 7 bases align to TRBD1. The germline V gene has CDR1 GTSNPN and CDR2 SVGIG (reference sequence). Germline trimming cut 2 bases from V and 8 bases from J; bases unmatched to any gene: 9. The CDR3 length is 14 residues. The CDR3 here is CAWSLGGMWEPQHF. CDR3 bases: TGTGCCTGGAGTTTAGGGGGCATGTGGGAGCCCCAGCATTTT.

The CDR3 reads CASSSWEDSNEQFF. CDR3 DNA sequence: TGTGCCAGCAGCTCCTGGGAGGATAGCAATGAGCAGTTCTTC. The chain employs TRBV11-2 and TRBJ2-1, with D possibly being TRBD2 (6 bases). The CDR3 sequence is 14 residues long. V lost 4 bases, J lost 6 bases, and 13 bases lay in between. The germline V gene encodes CDR1 SGHAT and CDR2 FQNNGV.

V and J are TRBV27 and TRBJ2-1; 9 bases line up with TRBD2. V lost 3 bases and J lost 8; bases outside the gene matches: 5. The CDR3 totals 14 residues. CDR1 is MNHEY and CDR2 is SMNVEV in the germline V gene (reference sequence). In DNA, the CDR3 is TGTGCCAGCAGTTTGGCGGGAGGGACGGATGAGCAGTTCTTC. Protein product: CASSLAGGTDEQFF.

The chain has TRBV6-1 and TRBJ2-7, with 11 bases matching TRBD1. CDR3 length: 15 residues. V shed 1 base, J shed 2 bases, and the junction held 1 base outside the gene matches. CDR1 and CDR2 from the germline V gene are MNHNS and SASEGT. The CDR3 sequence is CASSEGDRGAYEQYF. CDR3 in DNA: TGTGCCAGCAGTGAAGGGGACAGGGGGGCCTACGAGCAGTACTTC.

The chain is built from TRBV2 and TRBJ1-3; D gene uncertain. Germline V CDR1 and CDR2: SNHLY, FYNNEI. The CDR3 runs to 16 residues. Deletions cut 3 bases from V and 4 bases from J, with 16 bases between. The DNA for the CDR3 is TGTGCCAGCAGTGACCGATCAGGAGGCCCGGGAAACACCATATATTTT. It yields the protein CASSDRSGGPGNTIYF.

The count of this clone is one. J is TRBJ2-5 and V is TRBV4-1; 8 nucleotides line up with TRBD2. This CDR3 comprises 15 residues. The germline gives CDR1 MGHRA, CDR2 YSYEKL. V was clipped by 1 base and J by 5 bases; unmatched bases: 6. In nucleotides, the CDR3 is TGCGCCAGCAGCCAAGGAGGCGGGGGGCCCGAGACCCAGTACTTC. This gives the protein CASSQGGGGPETQYF.

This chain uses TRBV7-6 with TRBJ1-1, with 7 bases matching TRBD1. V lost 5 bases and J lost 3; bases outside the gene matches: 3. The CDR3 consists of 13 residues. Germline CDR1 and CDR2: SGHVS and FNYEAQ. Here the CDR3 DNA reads TGTGCCAGCAGCCTAACAGGGGACACTGAAGCTTTCTTT. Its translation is CASSLTGDTEAFF. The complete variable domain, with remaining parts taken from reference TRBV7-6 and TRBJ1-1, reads GAGVSQSPRYKVTKRGQDVALRCDPISGHVSLYWYRQALGQGPEFLTYFNYEAQQDKSGLPNDRFSAERPEGSISTLTIQRTEQRDSAMYRCASSLTGDTEAFFGQGTRLTVV.

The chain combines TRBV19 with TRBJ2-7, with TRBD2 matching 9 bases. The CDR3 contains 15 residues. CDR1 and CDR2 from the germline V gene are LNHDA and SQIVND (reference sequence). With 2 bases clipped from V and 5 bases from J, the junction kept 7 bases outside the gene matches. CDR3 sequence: CASSIIAGAENEQYF. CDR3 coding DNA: TGTGCCAGTAGTATAATAGCGGGAGCTGAAAACGAGCAGTACTTC. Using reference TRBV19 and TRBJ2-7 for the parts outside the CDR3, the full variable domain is DGGITQSPKYLFRKEGQNVTLSCEQNLNHDAMYWYRQDPGQGLRLIYYSQIVNDFQKGDIAEGYSVSREKKESFPLTVTSAQKNPTAFYLCASSIIAGAENEQYFGPGTRLTVT.

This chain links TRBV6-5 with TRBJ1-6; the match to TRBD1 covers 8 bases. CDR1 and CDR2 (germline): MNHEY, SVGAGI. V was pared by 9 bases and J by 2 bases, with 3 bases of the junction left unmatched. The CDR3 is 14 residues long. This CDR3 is CASRTGPYNSPLHF. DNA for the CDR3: TGTGCCAGTAGGACAGGGCCCTATAATTCACCCCTCCACTTT.

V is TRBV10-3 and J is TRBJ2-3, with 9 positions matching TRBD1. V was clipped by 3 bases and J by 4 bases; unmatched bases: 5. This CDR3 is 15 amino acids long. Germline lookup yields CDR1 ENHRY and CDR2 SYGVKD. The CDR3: CAISDRDRASDTQYF. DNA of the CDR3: TGTGCCATCAGTGACAGGGACAGGGCCTCAGATACGCAGTATTTT.